A selection of T cell receptor beta chains follows, all from one sample in a study of T cell repertoires in cytomegalovirus infection. Each CDR3 protein gets one entry after TCRdb re-called the reads with MiXCR. The profile shows approximately 250,000 distinct CDR3 sequences, more than 9% of them singletons. Sequencing was performed on PBMCs. These receptors were obtained from a human donor in good health (CMV status not recorded). Some clones in this sample may be carry-over from other donors' samples. Each CDR3 is given with its conserved first and last residue. The D gene is left open where the match is weak. For some rows the clone size is stated as once, few or many, or as a class when expanded; others skip it.

V	J	D	size	CDR3	DNA
TRBV7-8	TRBJ1-1	NA	few	CASSAGGEIGTEAFF	TGTGCCAGCAGCGCGGGGGGGGAGATCGGCACTGAAGCTTTCTTT
TRBV29-1	TRBJ2-5	NA	NA	CSVLHRGYGETQYF	TGCAGCGTTCTCCATCGCGGGTATGGAGAGACCCAGTACTTC
TRBV7-2	TRBJ1-5	NA	many	CASSRDSSNQPQHF	TGTGCCAGCAGCCGAGACAGTAGCAATCAGCCCCAGCATTTT
TRBV7-6	TRBJ2-2	NA	many	CASSLFQGIPGELFF	TGTGCCAGCAGCTTATTCCAGGGGATCCCCGGGGAGCTGTTTTTT
TRBV6-1	TRBJ1-6	NA	many	CASSESVRTRGLLSYNSPLHF	TGTGCCAGCAGTGAATCCGTTCGTACCAGGGGTCTCCTCTCCTATAATTCACCCCTCCACTTT
TRBV5-6	TRBJ2-7	NA	few	CASSYRDGPREQYF	TGTGCCAGCAGCTACCGGGACGGCCCTAGGGAGCAGTACTTC
TRBV25-1	TRBJ1-2	NA	many	CASSDQLNGYTF	TGTGCCAGCAGTGATCAGCTTAATGGCTACACCTTC
TRBV5-6	TRBJ2-7	TRBD1	NA	CASIREGALEQYF	TGTGCCAGCATCCGAGAGGGGGCCCTCGAGCAGTACTTC
TRBV7-6	TRBJ1-1	NA	few	CASSLLEGLTEAFF	TGTGCCAGCAGCTTATTGGAGGGGCTCACTGAAGCTTTCTTT
TRBV7-2	TRBJ2-1	NA	many	CASSPNGRSSTNEQFF	TGTGCCAGCAGCCCGAACGGTCGTTCCAGTACCAATGAGCAGTTCTTC
TRBV7-2	TRBJ1-1	NA	many	CASSLADGGTEAFF	TGTGCCAGCAGCTTAGCAGACGGGGGCACTGAAGCTTTCTTT
TRBV5-4	TRBJ1-6	NA	many	CASSLDGSSYNSPLHF	TGTGCCAGCAGCTTGGACGGGAGCTCCTATAATTCACCCCTCCACTTT
TRBV7-2	TRBJ2-5	NA	many	CASSQLAGFGETQYF	TGTGCCAGCAGCCAGTTGGCGGGCTTTGGGGAGACCCAGTACTTC
TRBV2	TRBJ1-5	TRBD1	NA	CATARDRGFSQPQHF	TGTGCCACAGCCCGGGACAGGGGGTTCAGTCAGCCCCAGCATTTT
TRBV28	TRBJ2-5	TRBD1	many	CASRGGGQGGETQYF	TGTGCCAGCAGGGGAGGGGGACAGGGGGGAGAGACCCAGTACTTC
TRBV29-1	TRBJ2-3	TRBD1	NA	CSAGRGTGLTDTQYF	TGCAGCGCCGGCCGGGGGACAGGGCTCACAGATACGCAGTATTTT
TRBV7-2	TRBJ2-3	NA	many	CASSYFSERDTQYF	TGTGCCAGCAGCTACTTTAGCGAGCGAGATACGCAGTATTTT
TRBV11-3	TRBJ1-1	NA	many	CASSFSGNLKNTEAFF	TGTGCCAGCAGCTTCTCAGGGAACTTGAAGAACACTGAAGCTTTCTTT
TRBV2	TRBJ2-5	NA	NA	CASGKHVQETQYF	TGTGCCAGCGGCAAGCACGTTCAAGAGACCCAGTACTTC
TRBV6-5	TRBJ2-1	NA	NA	CASSYSADTNNEQFF	TGTGCCAGCAGTTACTCGGCCGACACTAACAATGAGCAGTTCTTC
TRBV28	TRBJ1-2	NA	few	CASSLAPSGYTF	TGTGCCAGCAGTTTAGCCCCGTCGGGCTACACCTTC
TRBV7-9	TRBJ2-1	NA	many	CASSFEHPAGFF	TGTGCCAGCAGCTTCGAGCACCCTGCCGGGTTCTTC
TRBV11-2	TRBJ2-1	TRBD2	NA	CASSLDLAGGPRQFF	TGTGCCAGCAGCTTAGATCTCGCGGGAGGGCCGAGGCAGTTCTTC
TRBV7-2	TRBJ1-3	TRBD1	many	CASGGGASGNTIYF	TGTGCCAGCGGAGGGGGCGCGTCTGGAAACACCATATATTTT
TRBV7-8	TRBJ1-5	NA	many	CASSLVGGDAYQPQHF	TGTGCCAGCAGCTTAGTTGGAGGGGATGCCTATCAGCCCCAGCATTTT
TRBV7-8	TRBJ1-1	TRBD1	many	CASSRTGGGEAFF	TGTGCCAGCAGCCGGACAGGGGGAGGTGAAGCTTTCTTT
TRBV24-1	TRBJ2-1	TRBD1	few	CATSDPGVWGTGLNEQFF	TGTGCCACCAGTGATCCCGGGGTCTGGGGGACAGGGCTAAATGAGCAGTTCTTC
TRBV6-5	TRBJ1-2	TRBD1	NA	CASSYEGQGARGYTF	TGTGCCAGCAGTTACGAGGGACAGGGGGCGCGTGGCTACACCTTC
TRBV7-2	TRBJ2-1	NA	many	CASSLVPGGVINEQFF	TGTGCCAGCAGCTTAGTTCCAGGAGGCGTTATCAATGAGCAGTTCTTC
TRBV7-2	TRBJ1-1	NA	many	CASSPNAGQSKAFF	TGTGCCAGCAGCCCTAACGCCGGACAGAGTAAAGCTTTCTTT
TRBV2	TRBJ1-3	NA	NA	CASSEATGRLADTIYF	TGTGCCAGCAGTGAAGCAACTGGGCGGCTAGCGGACACCATATATTTT
TRBV5-6	TRBJ2-5	NA	NA	CASSSPPKTQYF	TGTGCCAGCAGCTCTCCCCCCAAGACCCAGTACTTC
TRBV5-5	TRBJ2-2	NA	few	CASSFDHDSSTGELFF	TGTGCCAGCAGCTTTGACCATGATAGTTCCACCGGGGAGCTGTTTTTT
TRBV6-5	TRBJ1-2	TRBD1	many	CASRRQGGNYGYTF	TGTGCCAGCAGGAGACAGGGGGGTAACTATGGCTACACCTTC
TRBV5-5	TRBJ1-3	NA	many	CASSLWQYSGNTIYF	TGTGCCAGCAGCTTGTGGCAGTACTCTGGAAACACCATATATTTT
TRBV3-1	TRBJ2-6	NA	few	CASKQGSGANVLTF	TGTGCCAGCAAACAGGGTTCTGGGGCCAACGTCCTGACTTTC
TRBV6-2/TRBV6-3	TRBJ2-1	TRBD2	many	CASTSGRYNEQFF	TGTGCCAGCACTAGCGGGAGGTACAATGAGCAGTTCTTC
TRBV7-9	TRBJ1-1	NA	many	CASSLVGTNTEAFF	TGTGCCAGCAGCTTAGTTGGCACGAACACTGAAGCTTTCTTT
TRBV7-2	TRBJ2-7	NA	many	CASSPGPDYEQYF	TGTGCCAGCAGCCCGGGACCCGACTACGAGCAGTACTTC
TRBV19	TRBJ2-2	NA	many	CASSIQGNTGELFF	TGTGCCAGTAGTATACAGGGGAACACCGGGGAGCTGTTTTTT
TRBV29-1	TRBJ1-1	NA	NA	CSVRKAGQSSAEAFF	TGCAGCGTGCGCAAGGCGGGACAATCGTCCGCTGAAGCTTTCTTT
TRBV12-3/TRBV12-4	TRBJ2-7	NA	few	CASSWQPSYEQYF	TGTGCCAGCAGTTGGCAGCCCTCCTACGAGCAGTACTTC
TRBV7-8	TRBJ2-7	NA	many	CASSPTRTTYYEQYF	TGTGCCAGCAGTCCAACCCGGACTACCTACTACGAGCAGTACTTC
TRBV7-2	TRBJ2-1	NA	many	CASGTGGGLYNEQFF	TGTGCCAGCGGGACCGGAGGGGGGTTGTACAATGAGCAGTTCTTC
TRBV11-2	TRBJ2-2	NA	many	CASSSQGGPTGELFF	TGTGCCAGCAGCTCACAGGGAGGACCCACCGGGGAGCTGTTTTTT
TRBV7-3	TRBJ2-3	TRBD2	many	CASSLNPSGISTDTQYF	TGTGCCAGCAGCTTAAATCCTAGCGGGATCAGCACAGATACGCAGTATTTT
TRBV7-2	TRBJ1-6	NA	many	CASSPVPEGSPLHF	TGTGCCAGCAGCCCCGTGCCCGAGGGTTCACCCCTCCACTTT
TRBV7-8	TRBJ1-5	NA	many	CASSPIIGGNQPQHF	TGTGCCAGCAGCCCTATAATAGGAGGGAATCAGCCCCAGCATTTT
TRBV7-2	TRBJ2-2	TRBD2	many	CASSLSGGLVAGELFF	TGTGCCAGCAGCTTATCGGGGGGACTAGTGGCCGGGGAGCTGTTTTTT